A selection of T cell receptor beta chains follows, all from one sample in a study of blood T cells in healthy people across ages. TCRdb reanalysed the 5' RACE reads using MiXCR and keeps one entry per CDR3 protein. The sample records just under 550,000 distinct CDR3 sequences, approximately 25% being singletons. The sample was also reused in another study, on T cells of mothers and their children.

The material sequenced was blood. These receptors came from a boy aged 5-17 years in good health. The CDR3 runs from the conserved cysteine through the conserved F or W. Fields, in order: V gene, J gene, CDR3 protein.

v_gene: TRBV27
j_gene: TRBJ2-3
CDR3aa: CASSPQTTDTQYF

v_gene: TRBV6-5
j_gene: TRBJ2-5
CDR3aa: CASSAGSSETQYF

v_gene: TRBV6-4
j_gene: TRBJ1-6
CDR3aa: CASRVTGTGSSPLHF

v_gene: TRBV5-6
j_gene: TRBJ1-2
CDR3aa: CASKQQGEANYGYTF

v_gene: TRBV7-9
j_gene: TRBJ1-5
CDR3aa: CASSLETANQPQHF

v_gene: TRBV7-9
j_gene: TRBJ2-7
CDR3aa: CASSLVQSSYDQYF

v_gene: TRBV7-2
j_gene: -
CDR3aa: CASSLRGTGGYEQYF

v_gene: TRBV14
j_gene: TRBJ2-5
CDR3aa: CASSHGAIQETQYF

v_gene: TRBV5-1
j_gene: TRBJ2-1
CDR3aa: CASSLAMVLAPNNEQFF

v_gene: TRBV7-2
j_gene: TRBJ2-3
CDR3aa: CAGSLAGLATPRTQYF

v_gene: TRBV7-9
j_gene: TRBJ2-1
CDR3aa: CASSHMSEQFF

v_gene: TRBV27
j_gene: TRBJ2-5
CDR3aa: CASSPSRRGLETQYF

v_gene: TRBV7-9
j_gene: TRBJ2-2
CDR3aa: CASTTGTGELFF

v_gene: TRBV9
j_gene: TRBJ1-3
CDR3aa: CASSAGRLGNTIYF

v_gene: TRBV7-4
j_gene: TRBJ1-4
CDR3aa: CASSPYGGISKEGYEKLFF

v_gene: TRBV11-2
j_gene: TRBJ2-7
CDR3aa: CASSLDDFGYEQYF

v_gene: TRBV5-1
j_gene: TRBJ2-3
CDR3aa: CASSFLTGMPDTQYF

v_gene: TRBV4-3
j_gene: TRBJ1-2
CDR3aa: CASSQDNGYTF

v_gene: TRBV4-3
j_gene: TRBJ2-4
CDR3aa: CASSHFREAKNIQYF

v_gene: TRBV10-3
j_gene: -
CDR3aa: CAISLTGDQETQYF

v_gene: TRBV20-1
j_gene: -
CDR3aa: CSPSGTGGYEQYF

v_gene: TRBV7-9
j_gene: TRBJ1-1
CDR3aa: CASSHLVQQTEAFF

v_gene: TRBV12-3/TRBV12-4
j_gene: TRBJ2-7
CDR3aa: CASSWTWGWYEQYF

v_gene: TRBV20-1
j_gene: TRBJ1-4
CDR3aa: CSARVSGQGADEKLFF

v_gene: TRBV20-1
j_gene: TRBJ2-1
CDR3aa: CSARAPIQLVPNHNEQFF

v_gene: TRBV29-1
j_gene: TRBJ2-5
CDR3aa: CSVTTNPPQGRETQYF